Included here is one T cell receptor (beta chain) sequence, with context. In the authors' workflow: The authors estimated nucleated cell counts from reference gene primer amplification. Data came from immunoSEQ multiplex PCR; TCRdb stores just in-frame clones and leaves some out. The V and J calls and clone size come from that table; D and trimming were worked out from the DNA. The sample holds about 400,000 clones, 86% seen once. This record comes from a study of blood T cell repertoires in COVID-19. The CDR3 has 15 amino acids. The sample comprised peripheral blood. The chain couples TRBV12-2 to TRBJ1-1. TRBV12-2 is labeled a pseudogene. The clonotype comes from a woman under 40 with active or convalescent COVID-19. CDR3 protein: CASRLLALVNTEAFF. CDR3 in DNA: TGTGCAAGTCGCTTATTAGCCCTAGTGAACACTGAAGCTTTCTTT.